This entry describes one T cell receptor beta chain. The antigen this receptor binds is unknown. No base quality information exists; no much larger clone differs at one position. This specimen belongs to a study of vaccination and CD4 T cells after COVID-19 (dated by TCRdb to the early 2020s). Turning to the overall study: SARS-CoV-2 positivity had been established in the convalescent patients by nasal swab PCR, and mild disease was recorded in nine or ten of these patients and severe disease in one. Six males and four females were included in the convalescent cohort, with two Hispanic individuals, seven Caucasians, two Asians and one multiracial person represented. Each participant got two doses of either the Pfizer-BioNTech BNT162b2 vaccine (n=8) or the Moderna mRNA-1273 vaccine (n=2). Post-COVID blood samples were collected from convalescent patients a median of around 96 days after diagnosis, with a range of about 30 to 161 days. Post-vaccine blood samples were taken a median of approximately 70 days after the second vaccine dose, with a range of 14 to 241 days. Overlapping spike peptide pools from SARS-CoV-2 and from the common cold coronaviruses HCoV-NL63, HCoV-OC43 and HCoV-229E were used as culture stimuli. As controls, cultures received a CEFX viral epitope pool (the positive control), an HIV-1 Nef peptide pool (the negative control), or no peptide at all. In over 8 COVID-19 convalescent patients and a handful of infection-naive healthy vaccine recipients, researchers compared the spike-specific CD4+ TCR repertoire from before mRNA vaccination with the repertoire from after.

Libraries were prepared through PCR. TCR sequencing of DNA from cultured CD4+ T cells used the Oncomine TCR Beta short-read assay at the Johns Hopkins FTIC core. Genomic DNA was extracted from the cultured CD4+ T cells with the QIAamp micro DNA kit. Oncomine TCR Beta libraries from cultured CD4+ T cells were pooled with unique dual indexes and sequenced on an Illumina iSeq 100. From the authors' description of their analysis: Non-productive sequences were removed, and CDR3s that did not start with C, did not end with F or W, or were shorter than 7 amino acids were discarded. The MANAFEST web application identified antigen-specific clonotypes by comparing peptide-stimulated wells against reference wells and other culture wells. An FDR below 0.05, an odds ratio above 5, and a productive frequency above 0.1% in at least two of three replicate wells were required for clones to be considered positive. Clonotypes that were significantly expanded in both SARS-CoV-2 spike wells and at least one common cold coronavirus spike condition were defined as cross-reactive. Using R version 3.6.1, CDR3 homology was evaluated through Levenshtein distances (stringdist) along with unrooted phylogenetic trees (ape). The public reads were run again by TCRdb, first through fastp at Q25 and then through MiXCR, and only productive beta chains were kept. Identical CDR3 protein sequences are pooled into one entry, listed with their most common genes and DNA. The V and J calls follow TCRdb's processing rather than the paper's. This sample holds some 3,200 distinct CDR3 sequences; around three quarters were observed only once. About 26% of the sample goes to the ten largest clones.

What the research found in general, with its limitations: Relatively few convalescent patients were included in the study, and early timepoints after natural infection were not analyzed. The median number of SARS-CoV-2-reactive clonotypes rose from about 19 after infection to 35 to 45 after vaccination, but the change was not significant. Among convalescent patients, a median around 89% of the SARS-CoV-2-reactive clones seen after vaccination appeared only after vaccination, which suggests priming specific to the vaccine. In convalescent patients, nearly all vaccine-specific clones (304 of 307) were found to be mono-reactive for SARS-CoV-2 spike rather than cross-reactive with common cold coronaviruses.

The treatment or condition label corresponds to: approximately nine-day PBMC culture with coronavirus spike peptide pools or control peptides (ViraFEST assay). The ViraFEST assay was used in the study, in which antigen-specific T cells were expanded with peptide pools and expanded clonotypes were subsequently identified by TCR sequencing. The convalescent patients' positive SARS-CoV-2 PCR tests were from March to December 2020, which was before the Alpha, Beta and Delta variants emerged in the United States. Each well held under 2.5 million PBMCs cultured in IMDM containing roughly 5% human AB serum and 9 to 10 IU/ml IL-2, with roughly 9.2 ug/ml peptide pools added. On days 3 and 7, half of the culture medium was replaced with fresh IL-2-containing medium. After 10 days of culture, CD4+ T cells were isolated by negative selection using the EasySep CD4+ T cell isolation kit. Ficoll-Paque Plus gradient centrifugation was used to isolate PBMCs from whole blood, and the isolated PBMCs were then either used fresh or cryopreserved at -140C. In general, triplicate wells were set up for every culture condition.

From a lookup of the germline V gene, CDR1 and CDR2 are SGHTA and FQGNSA. The junction carries 12 bases between V and J, which are trimmed by 5 bases and 7 bases respectively. Including cysteine and phenylalanine, the CDR3 has 12 amino acids. Kept here is only the CDR3 DNA, which spans 36 bases and is read in frame from base 1. This TCR came from a human donor who had recovered from COVID-19. The chain uses TRBV7-2 and TRBJ2-7; the D region possibly corresponds to TRBD1 (6 bases align). The sequencing sample was made of CD4+ T cells from blood, cultured in vitro. CDR3 loop: CASSHQGWEQYF. Read as DNA, the sequence is TGTGCCAGCAGCCATCAGGGGTGGGAGCAGTACTTC.